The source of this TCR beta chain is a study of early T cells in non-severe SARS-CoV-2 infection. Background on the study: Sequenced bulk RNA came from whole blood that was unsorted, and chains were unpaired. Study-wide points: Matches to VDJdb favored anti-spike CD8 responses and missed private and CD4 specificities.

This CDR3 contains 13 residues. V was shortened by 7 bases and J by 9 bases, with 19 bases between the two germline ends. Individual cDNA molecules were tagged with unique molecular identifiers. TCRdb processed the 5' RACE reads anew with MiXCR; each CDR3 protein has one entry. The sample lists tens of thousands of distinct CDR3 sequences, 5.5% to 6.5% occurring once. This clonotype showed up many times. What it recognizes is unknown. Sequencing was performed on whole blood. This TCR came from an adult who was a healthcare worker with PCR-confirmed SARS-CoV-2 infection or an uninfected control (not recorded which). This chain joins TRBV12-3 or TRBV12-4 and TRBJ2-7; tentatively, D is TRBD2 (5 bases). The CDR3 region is CASTPRSGWRQYF. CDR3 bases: TGTGCCAGCACCCCCAGGAGCGGCTGGCGGCAGTACTTC.